The sequence of this TCR beta chain was determined in a study of T cells in Graves' hyperthyroidism and ophthalmopathy. Broader study findings: The model anticipated ophthalmopathy a median about 7.1 months pre-onset. Most thyroid clonotypes expanded above 0.001 appeared in blood too. From stable hyperthyroidism, ophthalmopathy was set apart by a 13 V-J model.

RNA transcripts yielded amplified TCR beta CDR3 regions. The primer set for the first-round RT-PCR of the TCR CDR3 was HTBI. TCRdb used MiXCR to reprocess the multiplex PCR reads, holding one entry per CDR3 protein. Among hundreds of thousands of distinct CDR3 sequences listed, 46% were seen once. This clonotype has just a few counts. Its specificity is not known. The sequencing input was peripheral blood or thyroid tissue (not recorded which). The origin of this receptor is a young woman with Graves' hyperthyroidism.

CDR3 in amino acids: CASREGTPPSHEQYF. As DNA, the CDR3 is TGTGCCAGCCGGGAGGGGACCCCCCCATCACACGAGCAGTACTTC. The rearrangement links TRBV2 to TRBJ2-7; the match to TRBD2 covers 8 bases. V was pared by 8 bases and J by 5 bases, with 14 bases of the junction left unmatched. Germline V gives CDR1 SNHLY, CDR2 FYNNEI. This CDR3 spans 15 amino acids.